These 23 T cell receptor beta chains originate from one sample sequenced in a study of cytomegalovirus exposure and HLA in healthy donors. Researchers ran the PCR with 60 Vbeta and 13 Jbeta primers. Only in-frame clones appear in the TCRdb table, and some are missing; sequencing was by immunoSEQ multiplex PCR. The sample carries 90,000 to 140,000 clones, about 83% recorded once. The sequenced sample consisted of PBMCs. The receptors originated from a man aged 18-30 years in good health and CMV-seronegative.

This clone appeared once. The chain combines TRBV2 with TRBJ2-1; D gene uncertain. This CDR3 contains 12 residues. Trimming cost V 8 bases and J 8 bases, with 13 bases left between them. Germline CDR1 and CDR2: SNHLY and FYNNEI. CDR3 sequence (DNA): TGTGCCAGCTTTGGCAGTACATATGAGCAGTTCTTC. It yields the protein CASFGSTYEQFF.

The V and J genes are TRBV19 and TRBJ2-5; 9 bases line up with TRBD1. Germline assignment: CDR1 LNHDA and CDR2 SQIVND (reference sequence). V was pared by 5 bases and J by 1 base, with 2 bases of the junction left unmatched. There are 14 residues in the CDR3. In DNA, the CDR3 is TGTGCCAGTAGTCGGGGACAGGGCCAAGAGACCCAGTACTTC. Translating gives CASSRGQGQETQYF.

The chain uses TRBV28 and TRBJ1-1; the D gene is possibly TRBD1 (6 bases). Germline CDR1 MDHEN, CDR2 SYDVKM. Trimming cost V 5 bases and J 6 bases, with 10 bases left between them. The CDR3 is 12 amino acids. For the CDR3, the DNA is TGTGCCAGCAGTCCCCAGGGGTCTGAAGCTTTCTTT. This sequence encodes CASSPQGSEAFF.

The chain couples TRBV6-6 to TRBJ2-2; 8 bases line up with TRBD1. Looked up from germline, CDR1 is MNHNY and CDR2 is SVGAGI (reference sequence). The CDR3 sequence is 15 residues long. The V gene end was trimmed by 2 bases and the J gene end by 5 bases; junction bases not matched to a gene: 4. The CDR3 coding sequence is TGTGCCAGCAGTTACCCCCAGGGGGCGACCGGGGAGCTGTTTTTT. This translates into CASSYPQGATGELFF.

This clone has only a few counts. The V and J genes are TRBV6-1 and TRBJ2-7; 7 positions agree with TRBD1. This CDR3 has 15 residues. Germline V gene lookup returns CDR1 MNHNS and CDR2 SASEGT. With V trimmed by 1 base and J by 0 bases, 3 bases remained unmatched. The CDR3 nucleotides are TGTGCCAGCAGTGAAGAGGGGGCCTCCTCCTACGAGCAGTACTTC. This translates into CASSEEGASSYEQYF.

A note on this clone: A junction end diverges from the germline sequence, so it may reflect a read error. The rearrangement links TRBV10-3 to TRBJ1-5; 8 nucleotides match TRBD1. The CDR3 consists of 18 residues. CDR1 ENHRY and CDR2 SYGVKD come from the germline V gene. The CDR3 sequence: CASSGAKVGQVPNQPQHF. Written as DNA, the CDR3 is TGTGCCAGCAGTGGGGCGAAAGTGGGACAGGTGCCTAATCAGCCCCAGCATTTT.

J is TRBJ2-7 and V is TRBV6-1, with D possibly being TRBD2 (6 bases). Trimming stripped 5 bases from V and 0 bases from J, with 8 bases between. From germline, CDR1 is MNHNS and CDR2 SASEGT. This CDR3 spans 13 amino acids. CDR3 residues: CASSREHSYEQYF. The DNA for the CDR3 is TGTGCCAGCAGTCGGGAGCACTCCTACGAGCAGTACTTC.

V usage is TRBV5-1 and J usage is TRBJ2-5, with D possibly TRBD2 on 6 matching bases. Germline V gene data show CDR1 as SGHRS and CDR2 as YFSETQ. This CDR3 region has 15 residues. V lost 3 bases to trimming and J lost 0 bases, with 12 bases between them. The CDR3 coding sequence is TGCGCCAGCAGCTCGACCGGGACTCACCAAGAGACCCAGTACTTC. It specifies CASSSTGTHQETQYF.

In nucleotides, the CDR3 is TGTGCCAGCAGCTTGTGGACTCTTGCCTACGAGCAGTACTTC. Its protein is CASSLWTLAYEQYF. V usage is TRBV5-6 and J usage is TRBJ2-7, with D perhaps matching TRBD2 (5 bases). V shed 1 base and J shed 2 bases, with 10 bases lying between them. Per germline, CDR1 SGHDT and CDR2 YYEEEE. The CDR3 runs 14 residues.

The chain combines TRBV19 with TRBJ2-1, with D maybe TRBD2 (5 bases). CDR1 and CDR2 from the germline V gene are LNHDA and SQIVND (reference sequence). Trimming pared 4 bases from V and 0 bases from J, leaving 13 bases between. The CDR3 contains 16 residues. CDR3 sequence: CASSTTAETSYNEQFF. Written as DNA, the CDR3 is TGTGCCAGTAGTACCACAGCGGAGACCTCCTACAATGAGCAGTTCTTC.

The genes are TRBV29-1 and TRBJ1-1; D perhaps matches TRBD1 (6 bases). Germline CDR1 and CDR2: SQVTM and ANQGSEA. The CDR3 extends over 13 amino acids. Here the CDR3 DNA reads TGCACCCATTGGGGGCACGGGAACACTGAAGCTTTCTTT. It specifies CTHWGHGNTEAFF. Filled out from reference TRBV29-1 and TRBJ1-1, the complete variable domain reads SAVISQKPSRDICQRGTSLTIQCQVDSQVTMMFWYRQQPGQSLTLIATANQGSEATYESGFVIDKFPISRPNLTFSTLTVSNMSPEDSSIYLCTHWGHGNTEAFFGQGTRLTVV.

This chain connects TRBV6-5 to TRBJ2-1; D ambiguous. Trimming stripped 6 bases from V and 0 bases from J, with 12 bases between. Germline V gene sequence: CDR1 MNHEY, CDR2 SVGAGI. The CDR3 totals 15 residues. The CDR3, as DNA: TGTGCCAGCAGGGCGACTTTTAGCTCCTACAATGAGCAGTTCTTC. It specifies CASRATFSSYNEQFF.

The chain joins TRBV7-2 to TRBJ1-5, with D unclear. Trimming cost V 2 bases and J 6 bases, with 11 bases left between them. Germline CDR1 is SGHTA and CDR2 is FQGNSA. The CDR3 covers 14 residues. The CDR3, as DNA: TGTGCCAGCAGCTTACTCGAGAGAGTTCAGCCCCAGCATTTT. Protein sequence: CASSLLERVQPQHF. Variable domain in full (rest from reference TRBV7-2 and TRBJ1-5): GAGVSQSPSNKVTEKGKDVELRCDPISGHTALYWYRQSLGQGLEFLIYFQGNSAPDKSGLPSDRFSAERTGGSVSTLTIQRTQQEDSAVYLCASSLLERVQPQHFGDGTRLSIL.

This clone is labeled medium-sized. One end of the junction fails to match germline, which may point to a read error. V usage is TRBV4-3 and J usage is TRBJ1-1; D is possibly TRBD1 (5 bases). The CDR3 covers 14 residues. CDR1 and CDR2 from the germline V gene are LGHNA and YSLEER. The CDR3 loop is CASSQLIGGRGDVF. CDR3 bases: TGCGCCAGCAGCCAGTTGATCGGGGGTAGGGGAGACGTCTTT.

The rearrangement joins TRBV4-3 to TRBJ2-2; TRBD2 matches 12 bases. The CDR3 is 21 amino acids. The V and J ends lost 1 base and 4 bases, in that order; junction bases with no gene match: 16. CDR1 is LGHNA, CDR2 YSLEER, per germline. CDR3 loop: CASSQATPGLAGFQGTGELFF. CDR3 nucleotide sequence: TGCGCCAGCAGCCAAGCAACGCCGGGACTAGCGGGCTTCCAAGGCACCGGGGAGCTGTTTTTT.

The chain couples TRBV18 to TRBJ2-5, with D possibly being TRBD2 (7 bases). V was cut by 0 bases and J by 0 bases, with 14 bases left in between. The CDR3 length is 17 residues. The germline CDR1 and CDR2 sequences are KGHSH and LQKENI. CDR3 sequence reads: CASSPPGGASDQETQYF. The CDR3 bases are TGTGCCAGCTCACCACCGGGGGGGGCTAGCGACCAAGAGACCCAGTACTTC.

J is TRBJ1-1 and V is TRBV11-2, with TRBD1 identical over 10 bases. CDR1 is SGHAT, CDR2 FQNNGV, per germline. Losses at the gene ends were 6 bases for V and 0 bases for J; bases not matched to a gene: 7. The CDR3 is 16 amino acids. The CDR3: CASSHGQGVMNTEAFF. CDR3 DNA: TGTGCCAGCAGTCACGGACAGGGGGTTATGAACACTGAAGCTTTCTTT.

The sample holds one count of this clone. The gene calls are TRBV28 and TRBJ2-7, with 12 bases lining up with TRBD1. The CDR3 has 15 residues. V shed 4 bases and J 5 bases; nucleotides not matched to a gene: 6. From germline, CDR1 is MDHEN and CDR2 SYDVKM. As DNA, the CDR3 is TGTGCCAGCAGTTCCGGAGGGACAGGGGGCGACGAGCAGTACTTC. This gives the protein CASSSGGTGGDEQYF.

The V gene is TRBV10-2, the J gene TRBJ2-7; D not resolved. This CDR3 has 13 amino acids. CDR1 WSHSY and CDR2 SAAADI come from the germline V gene. With 5 bases removed from V and 1 base from J, the gap between germline ends came to 9 bases. The CDR3 loop reads CASSPVDSYEQYF. The CDR3 nucleotides are TGCGCCAGCAGTCCAGTCGATTCCTACGAGCAGTACTTC.

This chain connects TRBV5-4 to TRBJ2-4, with a weak D call TRBD2 (5 bases). CDR1 SGHNT and CDR2 YYREEE come from the germline V gene (reference sequence). CDR3 length: 14 amino acids. Trimming shortened V by 3 bases and J by 0 bases, and 7 bases separated the two germline ends. The CDR3 sequence: CASSSLAAKNIQYF. The CDR3 DNA reads as TGTGCCAGCAGCTCCCTAGCAGCCAAAAACATTCAGTACTTC.

The gene calls are TRBV7-6 and TRBJ2-3; D possibly corresponds to TRBD1 (5 bases). V lost 1 base to trimming and J lost 0 bases, with 8 bases between them. There are 15 residues in the CDR3. CDR1 is SGHVS and CDR2 is FNYEAQ in the germline V gene. The CDR3 DNA sequence: TGTGCCAGCAGCTTAGAGGGGTTCAGCACAGATACGCAGTATTTT. It translates to CASSLEGFSTDTQYF.

The rearrangement uses TRBV18 and TRBJ2-5; D is unresolved. Germline-derived CDR1 and CDR2 are KGHSH and LQKENI. The CDR3 length is 13 residues. Trimming pared 2 bases from V and 3 bases from J, leaving 7 bases between. The CDR3 DNA reads as TGTGCCAGCTCACCAAGCCGGGAAGAGACCCAGTACTTC. This translates into CASSPSREETQYF.

The V and J genes are TRBV5-8 and TRBJ2-5; D remains ambiguous. The end of the DNA is better explained by TRBJ2-7, so the J call may be wrong. Germline CDR1 is SGHTS and CDR2 is YDEGEE. This CDR3 region has 11 residues. DNA for the CDR3: TGTGCCAGCAGCTTCCCCTACGAGCAGTACTTC. Its translation is CASSFPYEQYF.